Below, 10 T cell receptor beta chains from the same sample are listed, as sequenced in a study of blood T cells in healthy people across ages. A J-beta primer mix and a sample-barcoded 5' primer were used in a second PCR of about 7 to 12 cycles. MiXCR was run by TCRdb on the 5' RACE reads, yielding one entry per CDR3 protein. The table lists roughly 1.5 million distinct CDR3 sequences, under 55% of them singletons. Sequenced sample: blood. The receptors originated from a woman aged 18-35 years in good health.

Note on this clonotype: At one end, the junction sequence differs from germline, possibly due to a read error. The chain combines TRBV20-1 with TRBJ2-7; a weak D match, TRBD1 (6 bases). Germline CDR1 reads DFQATT; CDR2 reads SNEGSKA (reference sequence). The CDR3 is made up of 17 amino acids. The CDR3 is CSVRGRGHRDQAYEQYF. The CDR3 DNA reads as TGCAGTGTTAGAGGCAGGGGACACCGGGATCAGGCCTACGAGCAGTACTTC.

The rearrangement uses TRBV10-3 and TRBJ2-2, with D unresolved. The V end was cut by 6 bases, the J end by 1 base, with 0 bases between. The CDR3 covers 11 residues. In germline, CDR1 is ENHRY, CDR2 SYGVKD. DNA for the CDR3: TGTGCCATCAGGAACACCGGGGAGCTGTTTTTT. This sequence encodes CAIRNTGELFF.

The V and J genes are TRBV6-5 and TRBJ1-5; D remains ambiguous. Germline assignment: CDR1 MNHEY and CDR2 SVGAGI. V was shortened by 8 bases and J by 4 bases, with 6 bases between the two germline ends. CDR3 size: 11 residues. CDR3: CASEKNQPQHF. CDR3 sequence (DNA): TGTGCCAGCGAAAAGAATCAGCCCCAGCATTTT.

The chain recombines TRBV11-2 with TRBJ2-7; 10 bases agree with TRBD2. V lost 2 bases, J lost 7 bases, and 14 bases stayed unmatched. The CDR3 contains 17 residues. From germline, CDR1 is SGHAT and CDR2 FQNNGV. The CDR3 is CASSLNGLADPYNEQYF. In DNA form, the CDR3 reads TGTGCCAGCAGCTTAAACGGACTAGCGGACCCCTACAATGAGCAGTACTTC.

This clonotype was detected a few times. The chain uses TRBV3-1 and TRBJ1-4, with a weak D call TRBD1 (6 bases). Trimming pared 0 bases from V and 11 bases from J, leaving 19 bases between. This CDR3 spans 16 amino acids. Germline lookup yields CDR1 LGHDT and CDR2 YNNKEL (reference sequence). CDR3 in amino acids: CASSQEGEAGDSKLFF. Written as DNA, the CDR3 is TGTGCCAGCAGCCAAGAGGGGGAGGCAGGGGATAGCAAACTGTTTTTT. The complete variable domain, with remaining parts taken from reference TRBV3-1 and TRBJ1-4, reads DTAVSQTPKYLVTQMGNDKSIKCEQNLGHDTMYWYKQDSKKFLKIMFSYNNKELIINETVPNRFSPKSPDKAHLNLHINSLELGDSAVYFCASSQEGEAGDSKLFFGSGTQLSVL.

The CDR3 DNA reads as TGTGCCAGCAGTTACACCAACGTGGCGGGAGGGGCCGGGGAGCAGTTCTTC. Translated: CASSYTNVAGGAGEQFF. The V and J genes are TRBV6-6 and TRBJ2-1; TRBD2 matches 9 bases. V trimming: 2 bases; J trimming: 10 bases; junction bases outside the gene matches: 15. Looked up from germline, CDR1 is MNHNY and CDR2 is SVGAGI (reference sequence). CDR3 length equals 17 residues.

The chain couples TRBV28 to TRBJ2-1, with D perhaps TRBD1 (6 bases). The ends were cut back, 2 bases at V and 6 bases at J, with 14 bases in the middle. CDR3 size: 15 residues. CDR1 is MDHEN and CDR2 is SYDVKM in the germline V gene. CDR3 nucleotides: TGTGCCAGCAGTTTACTAGGGGGAGTAGCCAATGAGCAGTTCTTC. This translates into CASSLLGGVANEQFF.

The chain has TRBV25-1 and TRBJ1-4; no clear D gene. Germline values: CDR1 MGHDK, CDR2 SYGVNS. V was cut by 3 bases and J by 12 bases, with 14 bases left in between. The CDR3 sequence is 13 residues long. For the CDR3, the DNA is TGTGCCAGCAGTGACCCGAATGGCGAGGAACTGTTTTTT. It translates to CASSDPNGEELFF.

Details on this clonotype: A much larger clone is a single base away; this may be a read error. This sequence joins TRBV7-9 and TRBJ2-1; D not resolved. The CDR3 covers 11 residues. CDR1 is SEHNR, CDR2 FQNEAQ, per germline (reference sequence). V lost 1 base, J lost 10 bases, and 5 bases lay in between. CDR3 in amino acids: CASSLVQEQFF. For the CDR3, the DNA is TGTGCCAGCAGCTTAGTTCAGGAGCAGTTCTTC. Combining the CDR3 with reference TRBV7-9 and TRBJ2-1 gives the whole variable domain DTGVSQNPRHKITKRGQNVTFRCDPISEHNRLYWYRQTLGQGPEFLTYFQNEAQLEKSRLLSDRFSAERPKGSFSTLEIQRTEQGDSAMYLCASSLVQEQFFGPGTRLTVL.

This clonotype was counted a few times. The gene calls are TRBV2 and TRBJ2-3, with a weak D call TRBD2 (6 bases). CDR3 length equals 13 residues. In germline, CDR1 is SNHLY, CDR2 FYNNEI. The V end was cut by 6 bases, the J end by 8 bases, with 15 bases between. CDR3 sequence (DNA): TGTGCCAGCAGGGGGAATAGCGGTTCTACGCAGTATTTT. Translation: CASRGNSGSTQYF. Together with reference TRBV2 and TRBJ2-3, the CDR3 gives the full variable domain: EPEVTQTPSHQVTQMGQEVILRCVPISNHLYFYWYRQILGQKVEFLVSFYNNEISEKSEIFDDQFSVERPDGSNFTLKIRSTKLEDSAMYFCASRGNSGSTQYFGPGTRLTVL.